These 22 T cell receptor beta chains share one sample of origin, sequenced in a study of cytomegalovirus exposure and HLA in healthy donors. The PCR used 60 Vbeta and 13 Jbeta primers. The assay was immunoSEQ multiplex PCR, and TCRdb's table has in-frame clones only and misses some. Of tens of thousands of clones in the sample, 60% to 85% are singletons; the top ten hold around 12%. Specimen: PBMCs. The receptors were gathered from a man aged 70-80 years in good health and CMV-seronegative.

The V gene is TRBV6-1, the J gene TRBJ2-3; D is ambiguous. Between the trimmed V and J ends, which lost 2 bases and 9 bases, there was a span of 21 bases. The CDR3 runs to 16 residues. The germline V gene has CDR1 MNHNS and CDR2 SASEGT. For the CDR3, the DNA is TGTGCCAGCAGTGAACAAGCTTCTCTAGAGGTTTCGACGCAGTATTTT. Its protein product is CASSEQASLEVSTQYF.

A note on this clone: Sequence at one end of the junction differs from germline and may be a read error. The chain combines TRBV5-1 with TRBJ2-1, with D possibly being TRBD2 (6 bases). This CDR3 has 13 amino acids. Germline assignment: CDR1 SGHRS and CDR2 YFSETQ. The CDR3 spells CASSLTRSRRQFF. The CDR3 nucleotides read TGTGCCAGCAGCCTGACTAGATCCCGGAGGCAGTTCTTC.

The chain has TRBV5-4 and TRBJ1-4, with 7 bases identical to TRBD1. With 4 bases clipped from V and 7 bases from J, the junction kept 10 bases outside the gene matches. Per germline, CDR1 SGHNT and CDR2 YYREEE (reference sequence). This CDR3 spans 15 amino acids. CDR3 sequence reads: CASSAAGTVSEKLFF. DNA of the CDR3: TGTGCCAGCAGCGCCGCCGGGACAGTGAGTGAAAAACTGTTTTTT.

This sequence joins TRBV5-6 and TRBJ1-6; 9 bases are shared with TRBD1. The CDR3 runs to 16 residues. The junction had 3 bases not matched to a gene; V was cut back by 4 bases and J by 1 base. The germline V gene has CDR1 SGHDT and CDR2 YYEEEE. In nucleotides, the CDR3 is TGTGCCAGCAGCGAGGGACAGGGTTCCTATAATTCACCCCTCCACTTT. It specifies CASSEGQGSYNSPLHF.

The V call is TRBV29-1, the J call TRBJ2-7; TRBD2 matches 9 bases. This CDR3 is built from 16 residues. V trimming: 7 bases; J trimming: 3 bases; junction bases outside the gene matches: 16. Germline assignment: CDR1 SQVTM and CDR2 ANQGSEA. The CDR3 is CSAAGVGSGSRYEQYF. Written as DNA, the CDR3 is TGCAGCGCCGCAGGGGTTGGTAGCGGGAGTCGCTACGAGCAGTACTTC.

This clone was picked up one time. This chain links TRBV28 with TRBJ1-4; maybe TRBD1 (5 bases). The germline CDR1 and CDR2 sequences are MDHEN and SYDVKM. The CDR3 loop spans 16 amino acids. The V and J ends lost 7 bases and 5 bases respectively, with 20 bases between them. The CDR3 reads CASTPPQGKGNEKLFF. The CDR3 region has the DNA TGTGCCAGCACCCCCCCCCAGGGAAAGGGCAATGAAAAACTGTTTTTT.

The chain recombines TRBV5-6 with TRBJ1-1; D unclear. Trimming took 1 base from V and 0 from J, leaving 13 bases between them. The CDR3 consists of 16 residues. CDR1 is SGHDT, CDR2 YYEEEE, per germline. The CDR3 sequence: CASSLSSGFMNTEAFF. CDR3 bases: TGTGCCAGCAGCTTGAGTTCGGGATTCATGAACACTGAAGCTTTCTTT.

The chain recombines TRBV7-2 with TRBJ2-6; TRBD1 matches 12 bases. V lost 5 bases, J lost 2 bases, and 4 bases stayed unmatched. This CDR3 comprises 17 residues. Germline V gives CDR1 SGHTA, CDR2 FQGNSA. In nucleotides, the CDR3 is TGTGCCAGCAGCGTGGGACAGGGGGCCCCTGGGGCCAACGTCCTGACTTTC. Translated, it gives CASSVGQGAPGANVLTF.

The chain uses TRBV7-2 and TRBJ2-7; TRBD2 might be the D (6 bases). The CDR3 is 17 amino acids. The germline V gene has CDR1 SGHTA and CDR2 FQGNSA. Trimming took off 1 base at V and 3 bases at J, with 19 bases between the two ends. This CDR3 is CASSLGGRVSGYYEQYF. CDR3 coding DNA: TGTGCCAGCAGCTTAGGGGGAAGAGTTAGCGGATACTACGAGCAGTACTTC.

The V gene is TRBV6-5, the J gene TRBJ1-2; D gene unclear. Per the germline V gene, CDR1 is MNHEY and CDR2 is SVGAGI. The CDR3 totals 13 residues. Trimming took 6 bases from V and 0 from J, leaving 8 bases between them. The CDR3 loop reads CASRRSSNYGYTF. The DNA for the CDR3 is TGTGCCAGCAGGCGGAGCTCTAACTATGGCTACACCTTC.

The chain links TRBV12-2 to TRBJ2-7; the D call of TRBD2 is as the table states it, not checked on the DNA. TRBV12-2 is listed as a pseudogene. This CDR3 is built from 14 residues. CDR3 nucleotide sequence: TGTGCAAGTCGCTCAGTGGAGCCGGCCTACGAGCAGTACTTC. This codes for CASRSVEPAYEQYF.

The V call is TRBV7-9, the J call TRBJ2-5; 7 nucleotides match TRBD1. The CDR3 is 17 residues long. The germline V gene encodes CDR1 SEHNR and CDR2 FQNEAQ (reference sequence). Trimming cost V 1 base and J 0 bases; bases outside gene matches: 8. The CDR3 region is CASSLVTGTVYQETQYF. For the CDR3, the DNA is TGTGCCAGCAGCTTAGTAACCGGGACAGTGTACCAAGAGACCCAGTACTTC.

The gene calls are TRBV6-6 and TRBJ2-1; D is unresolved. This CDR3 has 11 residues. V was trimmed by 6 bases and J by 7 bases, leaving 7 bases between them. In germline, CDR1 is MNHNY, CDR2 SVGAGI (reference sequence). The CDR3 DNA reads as TGTGCCAGCAGCCTAATAAATGAGCAGTTCTTC. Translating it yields CASSLINEQFF.

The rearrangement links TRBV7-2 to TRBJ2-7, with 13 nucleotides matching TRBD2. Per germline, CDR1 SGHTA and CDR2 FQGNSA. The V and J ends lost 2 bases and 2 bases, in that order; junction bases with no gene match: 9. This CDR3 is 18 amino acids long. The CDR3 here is CASSLLGLAGYEAYEQYF. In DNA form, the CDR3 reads TGTGCCAGCAGCTTATTGGGACTAGCGGGGTATGAGGCCTACGAGCAGTACTTC.

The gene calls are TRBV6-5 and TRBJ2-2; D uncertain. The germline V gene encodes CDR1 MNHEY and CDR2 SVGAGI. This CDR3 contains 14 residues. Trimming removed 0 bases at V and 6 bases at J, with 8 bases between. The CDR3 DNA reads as TGTGCCAGCAGTTACTCTACAAAACCCGGGGAGCTGTTTTTT. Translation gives CASSYSTKPGELFF.

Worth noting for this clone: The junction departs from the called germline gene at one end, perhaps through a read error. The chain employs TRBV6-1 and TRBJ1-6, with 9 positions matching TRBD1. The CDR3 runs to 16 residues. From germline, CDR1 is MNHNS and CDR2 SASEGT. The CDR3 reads CASSETGTGYSSPLHF. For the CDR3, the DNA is TGTGCCAGCAGTGAAACCGGGACAGGGTATAGTTCACCCCTCCACTTT.

The CDR3: CASTERGTTDTQYF. CDR3 DNA sequence: TGCGCCAGCACCGAAAGGGGGACCACAGATACGCAGTATTTT. The chain links TRBV5-1 to TRBJ2-3; D possibly corresponds to TRBD1 (6 bases). Germline-derived CDR1 and CDR2 are SGHRS and YFSETQ. The CDR3 spans 14 residues. Trimming removed 6 bases from V and 2 bases from J, with 13 bases in between.

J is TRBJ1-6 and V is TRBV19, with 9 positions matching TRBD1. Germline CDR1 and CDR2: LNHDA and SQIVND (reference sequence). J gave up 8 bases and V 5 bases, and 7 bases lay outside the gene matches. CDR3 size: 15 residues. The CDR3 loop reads CASSFTGGGHSPLHF. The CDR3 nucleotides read TGTGCCAGTAGTTTCACAGGGGGCGGACATTCACCCCTCCACTTT.

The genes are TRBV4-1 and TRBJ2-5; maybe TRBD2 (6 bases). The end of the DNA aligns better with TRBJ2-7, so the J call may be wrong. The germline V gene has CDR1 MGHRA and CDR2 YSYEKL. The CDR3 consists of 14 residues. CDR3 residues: CASSQGTQSYEQYF. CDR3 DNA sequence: TGCGCCAGCAGCCAGGGGACTCAATCCTACGAGCAGTACTTC.

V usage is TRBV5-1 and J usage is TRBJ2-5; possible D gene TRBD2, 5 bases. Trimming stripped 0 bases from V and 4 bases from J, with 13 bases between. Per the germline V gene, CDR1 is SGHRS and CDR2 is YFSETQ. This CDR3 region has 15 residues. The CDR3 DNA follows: TGCGCCAGCAGCTTGGGCCTAGCTGAGGTAGAGACCCAGTACTTC. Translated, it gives CASSLGLAEVETQYF.

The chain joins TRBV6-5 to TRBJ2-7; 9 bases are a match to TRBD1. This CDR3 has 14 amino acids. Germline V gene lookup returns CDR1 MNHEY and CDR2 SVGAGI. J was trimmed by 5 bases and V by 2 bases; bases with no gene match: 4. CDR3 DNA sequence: TGTGCCAGCAGTTACGACCGGGACAGGGACGAGCAGTACTTC. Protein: CASSYDRDRDEQYF.

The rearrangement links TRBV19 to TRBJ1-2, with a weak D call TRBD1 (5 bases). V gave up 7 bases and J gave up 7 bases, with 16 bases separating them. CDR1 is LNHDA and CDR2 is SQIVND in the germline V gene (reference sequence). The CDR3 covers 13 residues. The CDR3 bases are TGTGCCAGTAAAGCTCAGGGATACGGTGGCTACACCTTC. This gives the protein CASKAQGYGGYTF.